This T cell receptor (beta chain) comes out of a study of T cell responses to AZD1222 COVID-19 vaccine. Sequencing used immunoSEQ multiplex PCR; TCRdb keeps in-frame clones, though not all of them. In the table there are roughly 150,000 clones, around 88% of which are singletons. Study observations and caveats: Across spike, vaccine-associated CD4 TCRs were found, dominant at 160-218 and 743-854.

As for this clone: The antigen is not known.

Sequenced material: peripheral blood, taken on day 0 of AZD1222 vaccination. The sequence came from an adult in good health.

Here the CDR3 DNA reads TGTGCCAGCCGGGACACCTACGAGCAGTACTTC. This encodes CASRDTYEQYF. The V call is TRBV6-5, the J call TRBJ2-7, with TRBD1 as a possible D gene (6 bases). Germline values: CDR1 MNHEY, CDR2 SVGAGI. The CDR3 runs 11 residues. Trimming stripped 8 bases from V and 2 bases from J, with 7 bases between.